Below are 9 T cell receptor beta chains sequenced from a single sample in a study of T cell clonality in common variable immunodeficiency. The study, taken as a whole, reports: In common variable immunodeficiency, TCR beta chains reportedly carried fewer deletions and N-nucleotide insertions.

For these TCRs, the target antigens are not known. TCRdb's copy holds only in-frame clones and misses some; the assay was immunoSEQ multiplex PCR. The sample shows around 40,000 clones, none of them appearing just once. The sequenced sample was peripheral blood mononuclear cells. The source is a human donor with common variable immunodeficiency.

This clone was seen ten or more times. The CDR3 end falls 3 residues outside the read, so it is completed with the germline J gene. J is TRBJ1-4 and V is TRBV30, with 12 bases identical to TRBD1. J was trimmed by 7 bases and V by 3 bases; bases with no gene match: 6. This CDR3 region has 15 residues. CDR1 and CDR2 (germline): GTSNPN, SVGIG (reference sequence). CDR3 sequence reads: CAWSQGQGASEKLFF. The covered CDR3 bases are TGTGCCTGGAGCCAGGGACAGGGGGCAAGTGAAAAA.

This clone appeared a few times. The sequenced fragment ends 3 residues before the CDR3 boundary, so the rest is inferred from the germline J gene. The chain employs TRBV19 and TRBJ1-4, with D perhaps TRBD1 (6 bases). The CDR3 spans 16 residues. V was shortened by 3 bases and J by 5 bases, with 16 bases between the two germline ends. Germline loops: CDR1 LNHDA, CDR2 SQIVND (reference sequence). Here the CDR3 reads CASSILVTGSNEKLFF. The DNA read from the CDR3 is TGTGCCAGTAGTATCCTTGTGACAGGTTCAAATGAAAAA.

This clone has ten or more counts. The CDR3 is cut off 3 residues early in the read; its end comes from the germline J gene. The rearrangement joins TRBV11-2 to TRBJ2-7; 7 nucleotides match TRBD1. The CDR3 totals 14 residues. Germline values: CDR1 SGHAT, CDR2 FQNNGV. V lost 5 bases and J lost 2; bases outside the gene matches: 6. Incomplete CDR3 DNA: TGTGCCAGCAGCGTAGGGACAGAGGCCTACGAG. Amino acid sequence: CASSVGTEAYE. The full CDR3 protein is CASSVGTEAYEQYF.

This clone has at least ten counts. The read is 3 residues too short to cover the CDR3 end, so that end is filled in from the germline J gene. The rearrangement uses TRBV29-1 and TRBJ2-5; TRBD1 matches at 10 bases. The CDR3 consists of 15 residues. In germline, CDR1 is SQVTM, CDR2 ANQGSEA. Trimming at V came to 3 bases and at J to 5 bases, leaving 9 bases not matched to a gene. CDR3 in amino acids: CSVEGTGDMGETQYF. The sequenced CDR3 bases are TGCAGCGTTGAGGGGACAGGGGATATGGGGGAGACC.

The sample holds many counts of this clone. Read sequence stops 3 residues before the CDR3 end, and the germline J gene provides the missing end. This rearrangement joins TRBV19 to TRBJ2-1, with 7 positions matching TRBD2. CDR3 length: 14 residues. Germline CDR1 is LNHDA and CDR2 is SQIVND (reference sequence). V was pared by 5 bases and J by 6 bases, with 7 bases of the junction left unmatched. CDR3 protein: CASSGLAEVNEQFF. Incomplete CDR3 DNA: TGTGCCAGTAGTGGGCTAGCGGAGGTCAATGAG.

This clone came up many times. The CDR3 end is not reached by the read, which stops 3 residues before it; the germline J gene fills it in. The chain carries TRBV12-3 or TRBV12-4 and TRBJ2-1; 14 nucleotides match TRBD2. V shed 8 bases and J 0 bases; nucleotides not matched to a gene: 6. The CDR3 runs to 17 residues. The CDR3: CASGGLAGASSYNEQFF. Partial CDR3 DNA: TGTGCCAGCGGGGGACTAGCGGGAGCCAGCTCCTACAATGAG.

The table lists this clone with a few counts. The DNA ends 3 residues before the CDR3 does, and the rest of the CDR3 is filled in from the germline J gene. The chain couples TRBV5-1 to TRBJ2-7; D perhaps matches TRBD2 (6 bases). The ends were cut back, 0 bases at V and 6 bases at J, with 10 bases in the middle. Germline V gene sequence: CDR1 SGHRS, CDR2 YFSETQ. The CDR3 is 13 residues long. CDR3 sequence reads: CASSLGQGGEQYF. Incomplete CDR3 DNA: TGCGCCAGCAGCTTGGGCCAGGGAGGCGAG.

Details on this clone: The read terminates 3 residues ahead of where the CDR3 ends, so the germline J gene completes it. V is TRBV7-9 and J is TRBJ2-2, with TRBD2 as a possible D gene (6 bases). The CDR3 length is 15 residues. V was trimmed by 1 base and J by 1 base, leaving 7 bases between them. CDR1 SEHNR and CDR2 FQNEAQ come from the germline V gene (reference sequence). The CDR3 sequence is CASSLGGENTGELFF. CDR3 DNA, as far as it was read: TGTGCCAGCAGCTTAGGGGGGGAGAACACCGGGGAG.

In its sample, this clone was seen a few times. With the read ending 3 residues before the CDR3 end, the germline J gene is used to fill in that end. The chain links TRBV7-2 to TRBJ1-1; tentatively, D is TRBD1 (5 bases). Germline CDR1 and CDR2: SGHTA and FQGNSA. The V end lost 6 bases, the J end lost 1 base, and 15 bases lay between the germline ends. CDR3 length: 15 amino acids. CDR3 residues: CASSTVGVPNTEAFF. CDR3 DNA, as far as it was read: TGTGCCAGCAGTACAGTAGGGGTACCGAACACTGAA. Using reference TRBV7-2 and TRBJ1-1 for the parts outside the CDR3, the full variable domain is GAGVSQSPSNKVTEKGKDVELRCDPISGHTALYWYRQSLGQGLEFLIYFQGNSAPDKSGLPSDRFSAERTGGSVSTLTIQRTQQEDSAVYLCASSTVGVPNTEAFFGQGTRLTVV.